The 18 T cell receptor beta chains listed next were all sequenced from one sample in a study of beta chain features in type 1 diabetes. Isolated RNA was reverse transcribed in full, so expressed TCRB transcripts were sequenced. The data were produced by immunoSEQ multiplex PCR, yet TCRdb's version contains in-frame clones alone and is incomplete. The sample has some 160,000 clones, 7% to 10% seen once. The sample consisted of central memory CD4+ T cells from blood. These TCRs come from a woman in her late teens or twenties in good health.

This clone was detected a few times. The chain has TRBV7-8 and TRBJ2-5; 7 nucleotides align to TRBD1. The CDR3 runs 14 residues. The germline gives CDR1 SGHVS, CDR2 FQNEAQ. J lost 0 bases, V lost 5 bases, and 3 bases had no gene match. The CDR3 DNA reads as TGTGCCAGCAGCATGGGACAGAACCAAGAGACCCAGTACTTC. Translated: CASSMGQNQETQYF.

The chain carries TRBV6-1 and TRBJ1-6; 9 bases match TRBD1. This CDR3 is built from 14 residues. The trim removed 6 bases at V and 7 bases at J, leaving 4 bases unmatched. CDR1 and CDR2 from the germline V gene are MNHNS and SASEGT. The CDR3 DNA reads TGTGCCAGCAGCTGGGACAGGGAGAATTCACCCCTCCACTTT. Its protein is CASSWDRENSPLHF.

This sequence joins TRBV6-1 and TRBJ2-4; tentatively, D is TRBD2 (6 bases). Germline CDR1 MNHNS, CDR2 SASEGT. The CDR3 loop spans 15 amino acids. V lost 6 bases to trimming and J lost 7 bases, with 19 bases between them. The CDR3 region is CASRSTGLPGNIQYF. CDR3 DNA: TGTGCCAGCAGATCGACGGGACTCCCTGGGAACATTCAGTACTTC.

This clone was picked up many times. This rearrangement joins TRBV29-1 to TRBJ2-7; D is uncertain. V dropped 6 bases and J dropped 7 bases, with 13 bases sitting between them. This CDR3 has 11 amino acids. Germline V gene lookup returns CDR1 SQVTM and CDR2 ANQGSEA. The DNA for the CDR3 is TGCAGCGTCGATACAGTGGCTGAGCAGTACTTC. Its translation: CSVDTVAEQYF.

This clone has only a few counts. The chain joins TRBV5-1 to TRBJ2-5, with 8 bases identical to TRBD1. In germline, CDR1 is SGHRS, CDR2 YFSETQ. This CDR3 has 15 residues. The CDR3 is CAAAPGQVVGETQYF. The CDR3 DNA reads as TGCGCAGCAGCTCCGGGACAGGTCGTCGGGGAGACCCAGTACTTC.

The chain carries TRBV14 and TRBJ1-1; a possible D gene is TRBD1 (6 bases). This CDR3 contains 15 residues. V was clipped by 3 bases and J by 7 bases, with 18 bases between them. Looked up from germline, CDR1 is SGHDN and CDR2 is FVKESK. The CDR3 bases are TGTGCCAGCAGCCAGCCCCCCGGGACATACAATGAAGCTTTCTTT. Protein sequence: CASSQPPGTYNEAFF.

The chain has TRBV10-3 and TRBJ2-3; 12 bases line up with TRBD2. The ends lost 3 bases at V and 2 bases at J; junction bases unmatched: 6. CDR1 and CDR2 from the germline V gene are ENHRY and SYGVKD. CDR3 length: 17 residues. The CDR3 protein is CAISDKTSGGFTDTQYF. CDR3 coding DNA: TGTGCCATCAGTGATAAGACTAGCGGGGGATTCACAGATACGCAGTATTTT.

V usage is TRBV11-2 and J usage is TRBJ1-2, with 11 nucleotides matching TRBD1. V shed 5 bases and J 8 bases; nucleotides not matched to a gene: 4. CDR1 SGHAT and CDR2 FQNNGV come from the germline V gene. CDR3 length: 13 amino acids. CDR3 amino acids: CASSPGQGEGYTF. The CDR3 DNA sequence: TGTGCCAGCAGCCCGGGACAGGGGGAAGGCTACACCTTC.

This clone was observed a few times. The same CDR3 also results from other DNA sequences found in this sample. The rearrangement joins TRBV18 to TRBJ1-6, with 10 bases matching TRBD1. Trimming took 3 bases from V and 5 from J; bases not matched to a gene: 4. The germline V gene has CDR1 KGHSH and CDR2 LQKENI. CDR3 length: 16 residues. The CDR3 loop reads CASSPRQGADNSPLHF. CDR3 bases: TGTGCCAGCTCACCTCGACAGGGGGCCGATAATTCACCCCTCCACTTT.

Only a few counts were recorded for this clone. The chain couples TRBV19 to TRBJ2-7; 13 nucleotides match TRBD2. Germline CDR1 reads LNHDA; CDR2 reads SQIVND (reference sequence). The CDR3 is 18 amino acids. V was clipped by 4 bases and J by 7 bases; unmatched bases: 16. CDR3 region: CASSSPRTSGGNRWEQYF. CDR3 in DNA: TGTGCCAGTAGTAGTCCCCGGACTAGCGGGGGCAATCGGTGGGAGCAGTACTTC.

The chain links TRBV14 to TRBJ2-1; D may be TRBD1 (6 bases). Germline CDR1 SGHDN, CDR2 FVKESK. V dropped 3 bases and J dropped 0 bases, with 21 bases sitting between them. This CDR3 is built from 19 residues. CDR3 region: CASSHPESQGPGSYNEQFF. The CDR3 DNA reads TGTGCCAGCAGCCATCCCGAATCCCAGGGGCCTGGCTCCTACAATGAGCAGTTCTTC.

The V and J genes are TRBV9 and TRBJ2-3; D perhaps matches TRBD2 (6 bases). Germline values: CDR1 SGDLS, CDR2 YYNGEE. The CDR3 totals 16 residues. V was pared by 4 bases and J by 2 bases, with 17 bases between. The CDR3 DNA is TGTGCCAGCAGCCCGCTGACTAGAAAGAACACAGATACGCAGTATTTT. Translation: CASSPLTRKNTDTQYF.

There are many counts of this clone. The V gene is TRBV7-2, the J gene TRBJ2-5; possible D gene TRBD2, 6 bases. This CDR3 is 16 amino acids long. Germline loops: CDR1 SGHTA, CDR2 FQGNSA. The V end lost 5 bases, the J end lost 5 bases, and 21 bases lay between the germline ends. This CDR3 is CASSPGGTVRRETQYF. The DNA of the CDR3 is TGTGCCAGCAGCCCCGGGGGAACGGTGAGGAGGGAGACCCAGTACTTC.

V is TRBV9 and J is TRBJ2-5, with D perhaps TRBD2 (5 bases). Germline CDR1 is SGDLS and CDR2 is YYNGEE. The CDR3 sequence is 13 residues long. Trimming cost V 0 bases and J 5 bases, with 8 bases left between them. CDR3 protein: CASSVDSVETQYF. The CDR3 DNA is TGTGCCAGCAGCGTAGATAGCGTCGAGACCCAGTACTTC.

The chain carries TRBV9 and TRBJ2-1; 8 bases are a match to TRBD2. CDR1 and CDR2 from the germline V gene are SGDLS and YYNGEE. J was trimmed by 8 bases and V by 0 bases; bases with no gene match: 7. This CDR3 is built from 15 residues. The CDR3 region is CASSVDGRALYEQFF. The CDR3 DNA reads TGTGCCAGCAGCGTAGACGGGAGGGCTTTGTATGAGCAGTTCTTC.

The DNA of the CDR3 is TGTGCCAGCTCACTCGCTTCTTCAGACACTGAAGCTTTCTTT. Residues: CASSLASSDTEAFF. V and J are TRBV18 and TRBJ1-1; D ambiguous. Germline lookup yields CDR1 KGHSH and CDR2 LQKENI. The CDR3 is made up of 14 amino acids. Deletions cut 4 bases from V and 3 bases from J, with 12 bases between. The full variable domain, rest sourced from reference TRBV18 and TRBJ1-1, is NAGVMQNPRHLVRRRGQEARLRCSPMKGHSHVYWYRQLPEEGLKFMVYLQKENIIDESGMPKERFSAEFPKEGPSILRIQQVVRGDSAAYFCASSLASSDTEAFFGQGTRLTVV.

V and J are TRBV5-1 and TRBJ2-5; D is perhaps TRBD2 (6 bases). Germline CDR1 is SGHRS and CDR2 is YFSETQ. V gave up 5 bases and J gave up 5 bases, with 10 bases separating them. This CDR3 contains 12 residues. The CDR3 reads CASRAGRETQYF. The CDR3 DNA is TGCGCCAGCAGGGCAGGGAGGGAGACCCAGTACTTC.

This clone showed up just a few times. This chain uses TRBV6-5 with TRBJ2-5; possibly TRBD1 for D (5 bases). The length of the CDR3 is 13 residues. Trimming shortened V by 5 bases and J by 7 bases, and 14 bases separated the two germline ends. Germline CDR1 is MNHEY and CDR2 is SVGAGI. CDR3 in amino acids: CASSESGLGTQYF. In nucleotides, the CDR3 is TGTGCCAGCAGTGAGTCAGGGCTTGGGACCCAGTACTTC.